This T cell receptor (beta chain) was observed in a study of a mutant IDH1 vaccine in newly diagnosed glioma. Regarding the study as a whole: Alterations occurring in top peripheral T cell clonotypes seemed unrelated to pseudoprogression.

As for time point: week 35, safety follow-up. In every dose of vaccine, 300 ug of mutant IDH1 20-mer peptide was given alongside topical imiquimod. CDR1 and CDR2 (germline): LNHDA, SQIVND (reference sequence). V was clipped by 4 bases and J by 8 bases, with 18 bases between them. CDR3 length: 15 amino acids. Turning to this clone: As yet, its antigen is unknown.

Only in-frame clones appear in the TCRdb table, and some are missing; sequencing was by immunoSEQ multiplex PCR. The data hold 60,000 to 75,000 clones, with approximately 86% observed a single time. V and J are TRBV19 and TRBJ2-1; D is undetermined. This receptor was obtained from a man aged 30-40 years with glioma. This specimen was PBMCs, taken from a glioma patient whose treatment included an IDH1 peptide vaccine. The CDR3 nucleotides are TGTGCCAGTAGTAACCGCCTGCCTTACGTTGATGAGCAGTTCTTC. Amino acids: CASSNRLPYVDEQFF.